The rows below give T cell receptor beta chains drawn from one sample of a study of a mutant IDH1 vaccine in newly diagnosed glioma. For these TCRs, the target antigens are not known. TCRdb's table, derived via immunoSEQ multiplex PCR, lists solely in-frame clones and lacks some. The sample lists 45,000 to 60,000 clones, 78% occurring once. The specimen was PBMCs, collected from a glioma patient whose treatment included an IDH1 peptide vaccine. The receptor set was obtained from a man aged 45-60 years with glioma. Both conserved end residues are part of each CDR3. A D gene is named only where the DNA matches it firmly. Where a row states a size, it is once, few, many or the class of an expanded clone; other rows omit it.

. TRBJ1-2 . TRBV7-9 TGTGCCAGCGGGGGGCCTGCAACCAGGAGGGTGGGGGGCTACACCTTC CASGGPATRRVGGYTF
TRBD1 TRBJ1-5 . TRBV7-6 TGTGCCAGCAGCTCCGGGACAGGGGGCAATCAGCCCCAGCATTTT CASSSGTGGNQPQHF
TRBD2 TRBJ2-2 . TRBV9 TGTGCCAGCAGCGTAGGGCGGGGGTGGGACACCGGGGAGCTGTTTTTT CASSVGRGWDTGELFF
. TRBJ1-1 . TRBV30 TGTGCCTGGAGTTTCCGGGGCCTTGAAGCTTTCTTT CAWSFRGLEAFF
. TRBJ1-5 . TRBV19 TGTGCCAGTATCGAGGGTGTAGGCAATCAGCCCCAGCATTTT CASIEGVGNQPQHF
. TRBJ1-2 . TRBV5-1 TGCGCCAGCAGCTCCCTCACAGGGAACTATGGCTACACCTTC CASSSLTGNYGYTF
. TRBJ1-2 . TRBV28 TGTGCCAGCAGGGCCGTCAGGGCCCCAGAGGGCTACACCTTC CASRAVRAPEGYTF
. TRBJ1-1 . TRBV5-1 TGCGCCAGCAGCACTGGGACCGAGGGAAGAAGGACTGAAGCTTTCTTT CASSTGTEGRRTEAFF
. TRBJ1-2 . TRBV6-5 TGTGCCAGCAGTTCGGGGCCAGGCTATGGCTACACCTTC CASSSGPGYGYTF
. TRBJ2-7 . TRBV5-6 TGTGCCAGCAGCTTGATTGAGGGACGCGAGCAGTACTTC CASSLIEGREQYF
. TRBJ1-5 . TRBV11-2 TGTGCCAGCAGCTCGTATAATCAGCCCCAGCATTTT CASSSYNQPQHF
. TRBJ1-3 . TRBV6-5 TGTGCCAGCAGTTACAGCCAGGCCTTCTCTGGAAACACCATATATTTT CASSYSQAFSGNTIYF
. TRBJ1-4 . TRBV5-6 TGTGCCAGCAGCTTGGGGCGTAGGGGAGGCGAAAAACTGTTTTTT CASSLGRRGGEKLFF
. TRBJ1-1 . TRBV6-1 TGTGCCAGCAGTGGAGATCCGAACACTGAAGCTTTCTTT CASSGDPNTEAFF
. TRBJ2-1 once TRBV2 TGTGCCAGCAGTGAAAGTTTTCTTAATGAGCAGTTCTTC CASSESFLNEQFF
. TRBJ1-1 . TRBV5-1 TGCGCCAGTTCACTAGGGACGGCTAACACTGAAGCTTTCTTT CASSLGTANTEAFF
. TRBJ1-4 . TRBV2 TGTGCCAGCAGAGGGACGGGCGGGGAAAAACTGTTTTTT CASRGTGGEKLFF
TRBD1 TRBJ1-2 . TRBV5-4 TGTGCCAGCAGCCACCCGGGACAGACTACCTATGGCTACACCTTC CASSHPGQTTYGYTF
. TRBJ1-1 . TRBV7-9 TGTGCCAGCAGCTTAGCGGTCCCCTATGAAGCTTTCTTT CASSLAVPYEAFF
. TRBJ1-4 . TRBV6-1 TGTGCCAGCAACCGTGCAACTAATGAAAAACTGTTTTTT CASNRATNEKLFF
. TRBJ2-1 few TRBV27 TGTGCCAGCAGACCCGGGAACTACAATGAGCAGTTCTTC CASRPGNYNEQFF
TRBD1 TRBJ1-5 . TRBV18 TGTGCCAGCTCACTTGGACAGGGGGCAGGTCAGCCCCAGCATTTT CASSLGQGAGQPQHF
TRBD1 TRBJ1-1 . TRBV29-1 TGCAGCGTTGCCGGACAGGGGGTTACTGAAGCTTTCTTT CSVAGQGVTEAFF
. TRBJ1-4 . TRBV7-2 TGTGCCAGCAGCTTAGGTGGCAGGGAGGGGGAAAAACTGTTTTTT CASSLGGREGEKLFF
. TRBJ2-2 . TRBV30 TGTGCCTGGAGTGTACGTGCAGACACCGGGGAGCTGTTTTTT CAWSVRADTGELFF
. TRBJ1-4 . TRBV4-3 TGCGCCAGCAGCCAGTACGTGGCGACAGGCCGTAATGAAAAACTGTTTTTT CASSQYVATGRNEKLFF
. TRBJ1-2 . TRBV6-5 TGTGCCAGCAGTAGGATAGGGGGCTATGGCTACACCTTC CASSRIGGYGYTF
. TRBJ1-1 . TRBV7-3 TGTGCCAGCAGCTTAGAGGGGACGGCTGAAGCTTTCTTT CASSLEGTAEAFF
. TRBJ2-7 . TRBV5-1 TGCGCCAGCAGCCCCAGGGGAGACGAGCAGTACTTC CASSPRGDEQYF
TRBD1 TRBJ2-7 . TRBV6-1 TGTGCCAGCAGGGACAGGGCAACCTACGAGCAGTACTTC CASRDRATYEQYF
. TRBJ2-2 . TRBV6-5 TGTGCCAGCCAGAACGGGGGTTTAGGGGAGCTGTTTTTT CASQNGGLGELFF
. TRBJ1-1 . TRBV7-2 TGTGCCAGCAGCCGAGATAGAGGGGCACAAGCTTTCTTT CASSRDRGAQAFF
TRBD2 TRBJ2-7 . TRBV7-9 TGTGCCAGCGGACTAGCGTCCTACGAGCAGTACTTC CASGLASYEQYF
. TRBJ1-5 . TRBV10-1 TGCGCCAGCTCCCCGGGACGATTCAATCAGCCCCAGCATTTT CASSPGRFNQPQHF
. TRBJ1-4 . TRBV10-3 TGTGCCATCAGTGAGTCGGGGCTTGGTGAAAAACTGTTTTTT CAISESGLGEKLFF
TRBD2 TRBJ2-4 . TRBV6-4 TGTGCCAGCAGTCGTTACACTAGCGGGGGGGTCCTAGCCAAAAACATTCAGTACTTC CASSRYTSGGVLAKNIQYF